The present T cell receptor beta chain was sequenced within a study of PD-1 blockade in classical Hodgkin lymphoma. The study, taken as a whole, reports: Healthy donors were reported to have higher baseline TCR diversity than newly diagnosed patients.

The V gene's germline CDR1 is SGHAT and CDR2 FQNNGV. The CDR3 spans 19 residues. The trim removed 5 bases at V and 0 bases at J, leaving 12 bases unmatched. Sequencing used immunoSEQ multiplex PCR; TCRdb keeps in-frame clones, though not all of them. The sample has about 16,000 clones; 92% are singletons. The time point was: newly diagnosed, previously untreated cHL patient sample. Researchers used magnetic negative selection to pull out pure CD4+ T cells from thawed PBMCs. This clone was recorded once. Its antigen is still unknown. This TCR was sampled from a human donor with classical Hodgkin lymphoma. The chain joins TRBV11-2 to TRBJ2-1, with 11 nucleotides matching TRBD2. Sequencing input: CD4+ T cells from blood. The CDR3 DNA reads TGTGCCAGCAGCCGCCGTATGGTAGCGGGAGGGGGCTCCTACAATGAGCAGTTCTTC. This codes for CASSRRMVAGGGSYNEQFF.